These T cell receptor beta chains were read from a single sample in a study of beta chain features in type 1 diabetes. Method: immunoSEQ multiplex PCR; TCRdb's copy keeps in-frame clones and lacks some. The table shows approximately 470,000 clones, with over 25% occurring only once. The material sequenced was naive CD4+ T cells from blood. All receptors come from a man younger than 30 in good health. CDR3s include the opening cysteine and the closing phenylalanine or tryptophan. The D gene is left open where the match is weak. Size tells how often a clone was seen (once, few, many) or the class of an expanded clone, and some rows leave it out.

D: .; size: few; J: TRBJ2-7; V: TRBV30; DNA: TGTGCCTGGGACTACTCCGGGACCGCATCGTACTTC; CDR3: CAWDYSGTASYF
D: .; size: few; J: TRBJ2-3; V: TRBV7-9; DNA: TGTGCCAGCAGCGCCAGACTGGATAGCACAGATACGCAGTATTTT; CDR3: CASSARLDSTDTQYF
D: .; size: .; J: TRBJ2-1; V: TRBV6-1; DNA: TGTGCCAGCGGGTACAATGAGCAGTTCTTC; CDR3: CASGYNEQFF
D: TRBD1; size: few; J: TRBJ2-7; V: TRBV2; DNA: TGTGCCAGCACGTACGGGACAGGGTCCTCTTCGGGGGAGCAGTACTTC; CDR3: CASTYGTGSSSGEQYF
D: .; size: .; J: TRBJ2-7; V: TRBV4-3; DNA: TGCGCCAGCAGCCAGCAAACTACAGGGATGCACGAGCAGTACTTC; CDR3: CASSQQTTGMHEQYF
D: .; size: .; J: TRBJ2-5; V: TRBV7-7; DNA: TGTGCCAGCAGCTTACTCAGGGGAAAGACCCAGTACTTC; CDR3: CASSLLRGKTQYF
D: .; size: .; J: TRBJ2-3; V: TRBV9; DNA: TGTGCCAGCAGCGATGCTCCCAGGGATACGCAGTATTTT; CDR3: CASSDAPRDTQYF
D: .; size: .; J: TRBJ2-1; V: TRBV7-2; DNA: TGTGCCAGCAGCCCTAGGGGAGGACTAATCCATGAGCAGTTCTTC; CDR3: CASSPRGGLIHEQFF
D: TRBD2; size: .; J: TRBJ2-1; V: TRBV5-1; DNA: TGCGCCAGCAGCTTCTCAACGGGAGGGAGCAATGAGCAGTTCTTC; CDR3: CASSFSTGGSNEQFF
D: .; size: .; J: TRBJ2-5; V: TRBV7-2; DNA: TGTGCCAGCAGCGAAGGGGGGTGGCAAGAGACCCAGTACTTC; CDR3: CASSEGGWQETQYF
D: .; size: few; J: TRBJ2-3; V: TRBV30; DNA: TGTGCCTGGAGTGTACGGTTAGCGTGGGGCACAGATACGCAGTATTTT; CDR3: CAWSVRLAWGTDTQYF
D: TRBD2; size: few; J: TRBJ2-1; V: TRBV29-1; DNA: TGCAGCGTTGAGGGCGGGAGGACTTACAATGAGCAGTTCTTC; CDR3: CSVEGGRTYNEQFF
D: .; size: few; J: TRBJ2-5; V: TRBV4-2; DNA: TGTGCCAGCAGCCCAAGAAAACTAGCAGGAGAGGAGACCCAGTACTTC; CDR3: CASSPRKLAGEETQYF
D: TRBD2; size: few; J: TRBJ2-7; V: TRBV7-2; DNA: TGTGCCAGCAGCTTACTGGGGACTAGCAAGCACGAGCAGTACTTC; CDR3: CASSLLGTSKHEQYF
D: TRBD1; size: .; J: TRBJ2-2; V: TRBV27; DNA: TGTGCCAGCAGTTTAAGCAGGGGGCTAGCTCTCGGGGAGCTGTTTTTT; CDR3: CASSLSRGLALGELFF
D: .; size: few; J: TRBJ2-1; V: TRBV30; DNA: TGTGCCTGGAGTGTCGAGGAACAAGTCTACAATGAGCAGTTCTTC; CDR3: CAWSVEEQVYNEQFF
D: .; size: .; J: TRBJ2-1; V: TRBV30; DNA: TGTGCCTGGAGTCCGGGGGCCTCCTACAATGAGCAGTTCTTC; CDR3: CAWSPGASYNEQFF
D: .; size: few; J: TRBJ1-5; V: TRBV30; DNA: TGTGCCTGGAGTGAGGTGGGGCATAGCAATCAGCCCCAGCATTTT; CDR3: CAWSEVGHSNQPQHF
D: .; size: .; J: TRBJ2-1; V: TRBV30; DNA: TGTGCCTGGAGTGAGTGGGAGACAGCCAATGAGCAGTTCTTC; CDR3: CAWSEWETANEQFF
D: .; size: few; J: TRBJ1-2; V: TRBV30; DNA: TGTGCCTGGAGTGATGTCACCGGGAGAAGGGGCTACACCTTC; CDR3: CAWSDVTGRRGYTF
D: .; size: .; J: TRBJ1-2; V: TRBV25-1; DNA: TGTGCCAGCAGAAAGTCCGGGACAAACTATGGCTACACCTTC; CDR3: CASRKSGTNYGYTF
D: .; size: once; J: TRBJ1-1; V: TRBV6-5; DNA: TGTGCCAGCAGCCTCACAAGAAACACTGAAGCTTTCTTT; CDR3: CASSLTRNTEAFF
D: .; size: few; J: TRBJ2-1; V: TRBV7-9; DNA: TGTGCCAGCAGCCCCGAGGGCCAGGCCTACAATGAGCAGTTCTTC; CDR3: CASSPEGQAYNEQFF
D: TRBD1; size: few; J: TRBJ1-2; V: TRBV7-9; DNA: TGTGCCAGCAGCTTCCCGACAGGGGGTTTCGGTGGCTACACCTTC; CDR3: CASSFPTGGFGGYTF
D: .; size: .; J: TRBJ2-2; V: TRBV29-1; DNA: TGCAGCGTGGGGGGCCTGAACACCGGGGAGCTGTTTTTT; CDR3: CSVGGLNTGELFF
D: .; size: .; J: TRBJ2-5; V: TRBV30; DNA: TGTGCCTGGAGTAGGTTACTTAAAGAGACCCAGTACTTC; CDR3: CAWSRLLKETQYF
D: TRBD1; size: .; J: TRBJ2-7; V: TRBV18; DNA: TGTGCCAGCTCACCAAAGGGGACAGCACTCTCCTACGAGCAGTACTTC; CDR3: CASSPKGTALSYEQYF